Included here is one T cell receptor beta chain sequence, with context. Germline is not matched at one junction end, which may reflect a read error. The data belong to a study of blood T cell repertoires in COVID-19. The wider study: The samples span acute and convalescent COVID-19 from the United States, Italy and Spain.

Germline V gives CDR1 SGHTA, CDR2 FQGTGA. The CDR3 is made up of 12 amino acids. Authors' methods: Estimated nucleated cell counts came from reference gene primer amplification. The data were produced by immunoSEQ multiplex PCR, yet TCRdb's version contains in-frame clones alone and is incomplete. V, J and clone size were drawn from that table, and D and trimming were deduced from the DNA. The sample gives some 200,000 clones, 90% of which show up once; roughly 0.56% is in the top ten. The sequenced sample was peripheral blood. The TCR was taken from a man aged 50-60 years with acute or convalescent COVID-19. The V call is TRBV7-3, the J call TRBJ2-1; D might be TRBD1 (5 bases). The CDR3 loop reads CASSLMDKEQFF. Written as DNA, the CDR3 is TGTGCCAGCAGCTTAATGGACAAAGAGCAGTTCTTC.